Each of the 9 T cell receptor beta chains below was sequenced from the same sample in a study of CD8 T cells in Susac syndrome. RNA amounts of roughly 0.45 to 1 ug underwent reverse transcription with random hexamers. TCRdb independently ran MiXCR on the immunoSEQ multiplex PCR reads; one entry per CDR3 protein. The sample lists around 300,000 distinct CDR3 sequences, 75% to 85% occurring once. Sequencing was performed on CD8+ T cells from PBMCs. The receptors shown here come from a human donor with multiple sclerosis.

The genes are TRBV14 and TRBJ2-1, with 9 bases that match TRBD1. Germline values: CDR1 SGHDN, CDR2 FVKESK. The CDR3 has 15 residues. The V and J ends lost 4 bases and 9 bases, in that order; junction bases with no gene match: 10. CDR3 residues: CASSLYRGLFIEQFF. CDR3 DNA sequence: TGTGCCAGCAGCCTGTACAGGGGGCTTTTCATTGAGCAGTTCTTC.

CDR3 in DNA: TGTGCCAGCAGCCCGCAGGTCGGGGTTACATATGAGCAGTTCTTC. It encodes CASSPQVGVTYEQFF. The chain has TRBV7-9 and TRBJ2-1, with D perhaps TRBD2 (5 bases). The V gene lost 5 bases and the J gene lost 8 bases, with 19 bases spanning the gap. CDR1 and CDR2 (germline): SEHNR, FQNEAQ (reference sequence). The CDR3 totals 15 residues. Complete variable domain (other parts from reference TRBV7-9 and TRBJ2-1): DTGVSQNPRHKITKRGQNVTFRCDPISEHNRLYWYRQTLGQGPEFLTYFQNEAQLEKSRLLSDRFSAERPKGSFSTLEIQRTEQGDSAMYLCASSPQVGVTYEQFFGPGTRLTVL.

The V gene is TRBV10-2, the J gene TRBJ1-5; 9 bases are a match to TRBD1. Germline CDR1 reads WSHSY; CDR2 reads SAAADI. The length of the CDR3 is 17 residues. Trimming at V came to 3 bases and at J to 6 bases, leaving 12 bases not matched to a gene. Written as DNA, the CDR3 is TGCGCCAGCAGTGAAAGTTTAGGACAGGGGATCGTTCAGCCCCAGCATTTT. Translating gives CASSESLGQGIVQPQHF.

The rearrangement links TRBV24-1 to TRBJ1-1; D remains unclear. Germline CDR1 KGHDR, CDR2 SFDVKD. Trimming took off 4 bases at V and 5 bases at J, with 10 bases between the two ends. The CDR3 sequence is 13 residues long. The chain's CDR3 is CATSDLDATEAFF. CDR3 nucleotide sequence: TGTGCCACCAGTGACTTGGACGCGACTGAAGCTTTCTTT.

The chain links TRBV20-1 to TRBJ2-7; 7 bases agree with TRBD1. This CDR3 comprises 15 residues. Germline V gives CDR1 DFQATT, CDR2 SNEGSKA (reference sequence). The V segment lost 5 bases and the J segment 1 base; nucleotides outside the gene matches: 11. CDR3 in DNA: TGCAGTGCTGACACGCGACAGGGACCTTCCTACGAGCAGTACTTC. It codes for CSADTRQGPSYEQYF.

This clonotype was counted once. The J gene is TRBJ2-7, the V gene TRBV5-1, with 8 bases matching TRBD1. CDR1 is SGHRS and CDR2 is YFSETQ in the germline V gene. The CDR3 loop spans 13 amino acids. The junction had 5 bases not matched to a gene; V was cut back by 4 bases and J by 5 bases. The CDR3 DNA follows: TGCGCCAGCAGCGAGGACAGGGCCGACGAGCAGTACTTC. As protein: CASSEDRADEQYF.

The V call is TRBV12-3 or TRBV12-4, the J call TRBJ1-5; 8 bases line up with TRBD1. The CDR3 runs to 14 residues. Trimming removed 3 bases from V and 3 bases from J; junction bases left unmatched: 1. The CDR3 is CASSLTGANQPQHF. The CDR3 DNA is TGTGCCAGCAGTTTGACAGGGGCCAATCAGCCCCAGCATTTT.

This chain joins TRBV24-1 and TRBJ1-2; D remains unclear. V was cut by 5 bases and J by 6 bases, with 9 bases left in between. Germline V lookup: CDR1 KGHDR, CDR2 SFDVKD. CDR3 length equals 12 residues. The CDR3 loop reads CATSAPHDGYTF. As DNA, the CDR3 is TGTGCCACCAGTGCACCCCACGATGGCTACACCTTC.

The rearrangement uses TRBV24-1 and TRBJ2-3; 13 positions match TRBD2. The length of the CDR3 is 15 residues. Germline loops: CDR1 KGHDR, CDR2 SFDVKD. V lost 5 bases and J lost 6; bases outside the gene matches: 4. Here the CDR3 reads CATSGLAGGPDTQYF. The CDR3 nucleotides read TGTGCCACCAGTGGACTAGCGGGAGGACCCGATACGCAGTATTTT.